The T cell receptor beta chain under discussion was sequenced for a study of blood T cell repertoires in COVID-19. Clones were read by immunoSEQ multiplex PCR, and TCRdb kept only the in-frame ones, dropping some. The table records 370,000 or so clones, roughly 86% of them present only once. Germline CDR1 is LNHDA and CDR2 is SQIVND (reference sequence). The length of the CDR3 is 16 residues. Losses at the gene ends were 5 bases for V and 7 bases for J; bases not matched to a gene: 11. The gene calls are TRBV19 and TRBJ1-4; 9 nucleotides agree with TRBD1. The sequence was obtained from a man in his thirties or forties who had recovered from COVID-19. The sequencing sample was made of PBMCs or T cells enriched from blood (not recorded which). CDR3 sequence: CASSSPGTGLTEKLFF. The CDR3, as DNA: TGTGCCAGTAGTTCGCCCGGGACAGGGTTAACTGAAAAACTGTTTTTT.